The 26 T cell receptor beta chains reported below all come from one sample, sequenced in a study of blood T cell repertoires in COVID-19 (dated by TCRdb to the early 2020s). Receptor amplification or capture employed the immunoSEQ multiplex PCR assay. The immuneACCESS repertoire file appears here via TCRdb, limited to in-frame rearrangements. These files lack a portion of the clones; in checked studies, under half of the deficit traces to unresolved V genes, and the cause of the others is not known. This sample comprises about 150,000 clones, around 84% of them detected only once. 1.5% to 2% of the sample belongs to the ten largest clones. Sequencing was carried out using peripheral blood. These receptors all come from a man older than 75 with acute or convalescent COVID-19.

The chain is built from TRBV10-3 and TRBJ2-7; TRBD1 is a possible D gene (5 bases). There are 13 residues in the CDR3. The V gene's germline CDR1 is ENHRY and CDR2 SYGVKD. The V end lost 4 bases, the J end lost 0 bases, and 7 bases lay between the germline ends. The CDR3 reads CAISADTSYEQYV. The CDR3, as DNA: TGTGCCATCAGTGCGGACACCTCCTACGAGCAGTACGTC.

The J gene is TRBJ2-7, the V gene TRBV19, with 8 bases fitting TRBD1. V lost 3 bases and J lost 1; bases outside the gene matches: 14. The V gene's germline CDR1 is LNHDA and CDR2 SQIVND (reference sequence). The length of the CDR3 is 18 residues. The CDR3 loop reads CASSIYSIMTGASYEQYF. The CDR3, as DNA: TGTGCCAGTAGTATCTACTCTATAATGACAGGGGCGTCCTACGAGCAGTACTTC. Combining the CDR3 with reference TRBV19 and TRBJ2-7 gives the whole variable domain DGGITQSPKYLFRKEGQNVTLSCEQNLNHDAMYWYRQDPGQGLRLIYYSQIVNDFQKGDIAEGYSVSREKKESFPLTVTSAQKNPTAFYLCASSIYSIMTGASYEQYFGPGTRLTVT.

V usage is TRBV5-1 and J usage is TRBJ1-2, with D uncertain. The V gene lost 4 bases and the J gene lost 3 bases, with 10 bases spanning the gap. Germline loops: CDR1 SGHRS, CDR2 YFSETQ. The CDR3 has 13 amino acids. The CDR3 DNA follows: TGCGCCAGCAGCGCCGACTACGACTATGGCTACACCTTC. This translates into CASSADYDYGYTF.

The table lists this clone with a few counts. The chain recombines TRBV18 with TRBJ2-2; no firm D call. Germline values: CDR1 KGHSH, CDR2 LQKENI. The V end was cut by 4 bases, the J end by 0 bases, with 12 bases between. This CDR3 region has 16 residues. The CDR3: CASSRGQTTNTGELFF. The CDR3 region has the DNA TGTGCCAGCTCACGAGGCCAGACCACGAACACCGGGGAGCTGTTTTTT. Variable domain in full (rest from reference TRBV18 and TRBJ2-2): NAGVMQNPRHLVRRRGQEARLRCSPMKGHSHVYWYRQLPEEGLKFMVYLQKENIIDESGMPKERFSAEFPKEGPSILRIQQVVRGDSAAYFCASSRGQTTNTGELFFGEGSRLTVL.

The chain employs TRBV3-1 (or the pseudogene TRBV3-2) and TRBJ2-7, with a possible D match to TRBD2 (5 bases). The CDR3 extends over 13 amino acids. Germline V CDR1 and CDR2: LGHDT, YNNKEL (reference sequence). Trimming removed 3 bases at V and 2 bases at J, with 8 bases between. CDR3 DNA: TGTGCCAGCAGCCAGGAGGATACCTACGAGCAGTACTTC. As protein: CASSQEDTYEQYF.

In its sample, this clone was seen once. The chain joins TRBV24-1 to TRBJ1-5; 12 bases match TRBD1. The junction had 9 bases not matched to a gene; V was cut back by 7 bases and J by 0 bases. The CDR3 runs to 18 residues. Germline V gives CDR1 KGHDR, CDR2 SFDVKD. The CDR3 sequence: CATRVGTGGFNSNQPQHF. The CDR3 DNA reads TGTGCCACCAGAGTGGGGACAGGGGGCTTTAATAGCAATCAGCCCCAGCATTTT.

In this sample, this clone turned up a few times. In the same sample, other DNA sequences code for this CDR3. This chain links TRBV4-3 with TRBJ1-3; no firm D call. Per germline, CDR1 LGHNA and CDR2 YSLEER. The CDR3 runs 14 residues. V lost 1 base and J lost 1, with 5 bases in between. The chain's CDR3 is CASSQGASGNTIYF. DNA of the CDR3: TGCGCCAGCAGCCAAGGAGCGTCTGGAAACACCATATATTTT.

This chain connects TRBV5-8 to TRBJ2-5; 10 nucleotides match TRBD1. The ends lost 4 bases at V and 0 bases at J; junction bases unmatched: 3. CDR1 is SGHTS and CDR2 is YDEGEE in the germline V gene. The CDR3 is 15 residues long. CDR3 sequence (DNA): TGTGCCAGCAGCCCCGGGACAGGGGACCAAGAGACCCAGTACTTC. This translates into CASSPGTGDQETQYF. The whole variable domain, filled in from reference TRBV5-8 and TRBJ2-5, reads EAGVTQSPTHLIKTRGQQATLRCSPISGHTSVYWYQQALGLGLQFLLWYDEGEERNRGNFPPRFSGRQFPNYSSELNVNALELEDSALYLCASSPGTGDQETQYFGPGTRLLVL.

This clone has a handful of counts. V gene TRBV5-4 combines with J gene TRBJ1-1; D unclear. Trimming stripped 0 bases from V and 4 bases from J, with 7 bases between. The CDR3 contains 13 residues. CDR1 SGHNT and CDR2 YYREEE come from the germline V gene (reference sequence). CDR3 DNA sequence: TGTGCCAGCAGCTTGGATCGGGGCACTGAAGCTTTCTTT. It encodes CASSLDRGTEAFF.

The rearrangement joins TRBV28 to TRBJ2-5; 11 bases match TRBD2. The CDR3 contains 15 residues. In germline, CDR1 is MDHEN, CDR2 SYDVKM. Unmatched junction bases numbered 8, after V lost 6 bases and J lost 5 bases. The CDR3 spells CASSHSGGAGETQYF. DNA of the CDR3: TGTGCCAGCAGCCATAGCGGGGGGGCCGGGGAGACCCAGTACTTC.

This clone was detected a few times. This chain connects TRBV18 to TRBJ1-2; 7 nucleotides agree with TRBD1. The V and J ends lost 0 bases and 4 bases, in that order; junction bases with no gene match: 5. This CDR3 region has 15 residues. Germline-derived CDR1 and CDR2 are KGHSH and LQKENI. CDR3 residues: CASSPPGQSIYGYTF. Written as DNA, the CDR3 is TGTGCCAGCTCACCACCGGGACAGAGTATCTATGGCTACACCTTC.

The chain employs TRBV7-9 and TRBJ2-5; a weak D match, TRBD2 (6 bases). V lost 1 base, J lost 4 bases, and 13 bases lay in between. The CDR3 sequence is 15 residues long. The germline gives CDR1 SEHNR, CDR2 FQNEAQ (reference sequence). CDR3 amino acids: CASSLGGTGGETQYF. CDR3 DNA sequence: TGTGCCAGCAGCTTAGGGGGGACTGGGGGAGAGACCCAGTACTTC.

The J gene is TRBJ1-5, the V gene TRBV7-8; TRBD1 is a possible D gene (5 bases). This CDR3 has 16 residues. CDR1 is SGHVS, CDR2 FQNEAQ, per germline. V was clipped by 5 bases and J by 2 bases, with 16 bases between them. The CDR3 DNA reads TGTGCCAGCAGCCTCATTCCGGGGGTCGGCAATCAGCCCCAGCATTTT. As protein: CASSLIPGVGNQPQHF.

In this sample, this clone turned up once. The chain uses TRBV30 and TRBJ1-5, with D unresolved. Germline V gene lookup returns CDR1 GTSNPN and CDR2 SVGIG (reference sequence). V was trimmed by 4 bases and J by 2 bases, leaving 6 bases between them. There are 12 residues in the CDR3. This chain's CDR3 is CAWKEGNQPQHF. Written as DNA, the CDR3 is TGTGCCTGGAAGGAGGGCAATCAGCCCCAGCATTTT.

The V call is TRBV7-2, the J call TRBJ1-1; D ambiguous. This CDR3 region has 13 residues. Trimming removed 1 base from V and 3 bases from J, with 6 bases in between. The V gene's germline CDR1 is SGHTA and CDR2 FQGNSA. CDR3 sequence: CASSLGDYTEAFF. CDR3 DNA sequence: TGTGCCAGCAGCTTAGGAGACTACACTGAAGCTTTCTTT.

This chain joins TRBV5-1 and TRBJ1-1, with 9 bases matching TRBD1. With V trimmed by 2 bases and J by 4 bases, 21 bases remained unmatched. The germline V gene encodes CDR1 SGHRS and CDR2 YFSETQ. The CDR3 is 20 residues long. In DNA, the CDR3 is TGCGCCAGCAGCTTACGATTCCGGACAGGGGATTTTGGACGTTCCACTGAAGCTTTCTTT. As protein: CASSLRFRTGDFGRSTEAFF.

CDR3 sequence reads: CASSEERAATQYF. Here the CDR3 DNA reads TGTGCCAGCAGTGAGGAGAGGGCGGCGACCCAGTACTTC. This chain uses TRBV6-1 with TRBJ2-5; weak D call: TRBD2 (5 bases). Between the trimmed V and J ends, which lost 3 bases and 7 bases, there was a span of 12 bases. Germline V lookup: CDR1 MNHNS, CDR2 SASEGT. CDR3 size: 13 residues.

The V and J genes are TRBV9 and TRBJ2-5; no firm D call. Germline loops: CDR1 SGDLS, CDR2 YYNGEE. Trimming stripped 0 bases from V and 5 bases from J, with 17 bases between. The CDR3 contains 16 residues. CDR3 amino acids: CASSVGAGTLGETQYF. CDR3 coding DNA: TGTGCCAGCAGCGTAGGGGCAGGTACTCTTGGGGAGACCCAGTACTTC.

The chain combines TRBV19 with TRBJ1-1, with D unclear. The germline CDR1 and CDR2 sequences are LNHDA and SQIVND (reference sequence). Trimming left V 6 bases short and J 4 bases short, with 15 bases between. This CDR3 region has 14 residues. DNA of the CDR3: TGTGCCAGTAGCCCTAGCCGGGAAGGCACTGAAGCTTTCTTT. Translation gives CASSPSREGTEAFF. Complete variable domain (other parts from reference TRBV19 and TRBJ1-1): DGGITQSPKYLFRKEGQNVTLSCEQNLNHDAMYWYRQDPGQGLRLIYYSQIVNDFQKGDIAEGYSVSREKKESFPLTVTSAQKNPTAFYLCASSPSREGTEAFFGQGTRLTVV.

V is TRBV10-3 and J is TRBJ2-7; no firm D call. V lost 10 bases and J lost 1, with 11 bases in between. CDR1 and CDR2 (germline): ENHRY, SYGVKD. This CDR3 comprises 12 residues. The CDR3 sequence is CATAQKSYEQYV. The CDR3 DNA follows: TGTGCCACCGCCCAGAAATCCTACGAGCAGTACGTC.

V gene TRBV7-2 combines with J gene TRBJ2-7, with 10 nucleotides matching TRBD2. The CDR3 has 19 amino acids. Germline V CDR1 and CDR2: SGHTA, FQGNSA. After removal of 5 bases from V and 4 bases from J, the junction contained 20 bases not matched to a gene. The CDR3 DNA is TGTGCCAGCAGCGGAGCGTCTAGCGGGGGTCCCAAAAGTATGTACGAGCAGTACTTC. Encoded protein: CASSGASSGGPKSMYEQYF.

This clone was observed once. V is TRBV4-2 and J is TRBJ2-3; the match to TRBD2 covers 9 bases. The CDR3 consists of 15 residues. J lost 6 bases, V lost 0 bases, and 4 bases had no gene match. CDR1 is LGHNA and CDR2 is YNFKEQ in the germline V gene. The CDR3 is CASSQDAGGLDTQYF. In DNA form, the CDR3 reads TGTGCCAGCAGCCAAGACGCGGGGGGGCTCGATACGCAGTATTTT.

CDR3 loop: CASSLALNQPQHF. The CDR3 DNA follows: TGTGCCAGCAGCTTAGCCCTCAATCAGCCCCAGCATTTT. V gene TRBV11-2 combines with J gene TRBJ1-5; no firm D call. The CDR3 is 13 amino acids. Looked up from germline, CDR1 is SGHAT and CDR2 is FQNNGV. Trimming left V 1 base short and J 3 bases short, with 4 bases between.

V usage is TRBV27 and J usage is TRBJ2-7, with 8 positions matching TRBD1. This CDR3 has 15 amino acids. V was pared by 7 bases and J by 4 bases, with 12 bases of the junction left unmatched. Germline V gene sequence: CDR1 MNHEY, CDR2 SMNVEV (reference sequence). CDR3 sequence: CASTPPQGAKYEQYV. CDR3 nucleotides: TGTGCCAGCACCCCCCCCCAGGGGGCTAAGTACGAGCAGTACGTC.

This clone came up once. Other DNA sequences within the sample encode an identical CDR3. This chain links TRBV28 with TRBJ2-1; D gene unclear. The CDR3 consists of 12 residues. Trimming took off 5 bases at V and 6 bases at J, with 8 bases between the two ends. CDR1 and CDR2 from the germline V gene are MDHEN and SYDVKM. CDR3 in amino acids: CASSVTRNEQFF. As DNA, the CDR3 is TGTGCCAGCAGTGTGACACGCAATGAGCAGTTCTTC.

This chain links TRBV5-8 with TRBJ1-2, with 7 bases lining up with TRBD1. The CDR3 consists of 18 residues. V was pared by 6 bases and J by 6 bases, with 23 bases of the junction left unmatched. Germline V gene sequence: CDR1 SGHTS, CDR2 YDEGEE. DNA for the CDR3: TGTGCCAGCAAAAAGCTGTGGTACCGGGACAGAGAAGACGATGGCTACACCTTC. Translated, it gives CASKKLWYRDREDDGYTF.